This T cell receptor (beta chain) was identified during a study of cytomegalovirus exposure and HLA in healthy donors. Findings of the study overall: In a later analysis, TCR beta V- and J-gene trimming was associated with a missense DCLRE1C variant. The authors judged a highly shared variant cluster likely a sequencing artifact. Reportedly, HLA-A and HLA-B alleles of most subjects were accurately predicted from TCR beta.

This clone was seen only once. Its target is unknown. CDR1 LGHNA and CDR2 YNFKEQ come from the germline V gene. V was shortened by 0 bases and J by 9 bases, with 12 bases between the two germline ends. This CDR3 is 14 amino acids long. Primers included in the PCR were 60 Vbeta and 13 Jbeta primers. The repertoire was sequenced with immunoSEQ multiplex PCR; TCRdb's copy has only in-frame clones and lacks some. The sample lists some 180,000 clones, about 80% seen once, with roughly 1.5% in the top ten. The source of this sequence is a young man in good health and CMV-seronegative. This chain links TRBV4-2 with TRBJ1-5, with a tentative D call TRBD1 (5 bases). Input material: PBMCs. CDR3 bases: TGTGCCAGCAGCCAAGAGAGGGGAGGACGGCCCCAGCATTTT. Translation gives CASSQERGGRPQHF.